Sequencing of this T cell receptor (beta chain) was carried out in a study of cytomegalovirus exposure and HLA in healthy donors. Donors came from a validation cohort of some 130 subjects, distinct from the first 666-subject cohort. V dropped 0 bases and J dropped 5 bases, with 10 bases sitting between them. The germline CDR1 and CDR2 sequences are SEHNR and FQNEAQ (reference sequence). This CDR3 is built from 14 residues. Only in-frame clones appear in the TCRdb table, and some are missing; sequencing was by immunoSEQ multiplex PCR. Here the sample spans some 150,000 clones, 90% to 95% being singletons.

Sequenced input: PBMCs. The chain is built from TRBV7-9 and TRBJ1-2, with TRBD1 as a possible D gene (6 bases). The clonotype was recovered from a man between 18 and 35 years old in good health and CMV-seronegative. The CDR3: CASSLAGQGYGYTF. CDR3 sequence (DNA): TGTGCCAGCAGCTTAGCGGGTCAGGGGTATGGCTACACCTTC.